This entry is about one T cell receptor (beta chain). The V and J ends lost 5 bases and 7 bases respectively, with 17 bases between them. The CDR3 has 14 amino acids. Germline loops: CDR1 MDHEN, CDR2 SYDVKM. This sample was included in a study of blood T cell repertoires in COVID-19. Assay used: immunoSEQ multiplex PCR; TCRdb lists only in-frame clones, some missing. The sample includes fewer than 250,000 clones, about 83% of them seen just once. The V and J genes are TRBV28 and TRBJ1-2; D is possibly TRBD1 (6 bases). This receptor was identified in a woman in her 40s who had been exposed to COVID-19. The sequencing input was PBMCs or T cells enriched from blood (not recorded which). This CDR3 is CASSPAGAVVGYTF. Here the CDR3 DNA reads TGTGCCAGCAGTCCCGCAGGGGCGGTAGTTGGCTACACCTTC.